A single sample is the source of the 32 T cell receptor beta chains below, sequenced in a study of response to subunit inactivated influenza vaccine. In TCRdb, the RT-PCR reads were re-called with MiXCR into one record per CDR3 protein. The sample lists hundreds of thousands of distinct CDR3 sequences, 11% occurring once. The data were also submitted as part of a second study, on T cells expressing NK-cell markers. That work contributes: TCR beta libraries carry UMIs added by 5'RACE template switching.

The specimen was PBMCs from blood, collected on the day of vaccination. Source of these receptors: a man aged 50-60 years who received an inactivated influenza vaccine.

This clonotype was seen more than once but under ten times. The chain combines TRBV6-1 with TRBJ2-1; D call uncertain. From germline, CDR1 is MNHNS and CDR2 SASEGT. Trimming took 3 bases from V and 6 from J, leaving 12 bases between them. The CDR3 has 14 residues. CDR3 protein: CASSEGLDGNEQFF. The CDR3 DNA is TGTGCCAGCAGTGAGGGGTTGGACGGCAATGAGCAGTTCTTC.

V usage is TRBV19 and J usage is TRBJ2-1; 7 bases are shared with TRBD2. CDR3 size: 17 residues. CDR1 and CDR2 from the germline V gene are LNHDA and SQIVND (reference sequence). Trimming cost V 1 base and J 4 bases; bases outside gene matches: 10. The CDR3 DNA reads TGTGCCAGTAGTATAGCTCAAGGACGGGGGGATTACAATGAGCAGTTCTTC. Amino acid sequence: CASSIAQGRGDYNEQFF.

This clonotype appeared many times. The J gene is TRBJ1-1, the V gene TRBV24-1, with D unresolved. Per germline, CDR1 KGHDR and CDR2 SFDVKD. The CDR3 covers 12 residues. Trimming took off 3 bases at V and 2 bases at J, with 3 bases between the two ends. CDR3 region: CATSDPNTEAFF. The DNA for the CDR3 is TGTGCCACCAGTGATCCCAACACTGAAGCTTTCTTT.

This clonotype appeared a few times. This chain joins TRBV3-1 and TRBJ2-7, with D perhaps TRBD1 or TRBD2 (5 bases each). Trimming pared 4 bases from V and 2 bases from J, leaving 12 bases between. The CDR3 has 14 amino acids. Germline loops: CDR1 LGHDT, CDR2 YNNKEL (reference sequence). In DNA, the CDR3 is TGTGCCAGCAGCCCCCGGGGCGTTACCTACGAGCAGTACTTC. Its translation is CASSPRGVTYEQYF.

This clonotype has at least ten counts. The chain recombines TRBV28 with TRBJ2-1; 11 positions agree with TRBD2. Unmatched junction bases numbered 12, after V lost 8 bases and J lost 9 bases. Germline lookup yields CDR1 MDHEN and CDR2 SYDVKM. The CDR3 runs to 15 residues. The CDR3 is CASSGGTSGRREQFF. The DNA of the CDR3 is TGTGCCAGCTCTGGCGGGACTAGCGGCCGTCGTGAGCAGTTCTTC.

This chain connects TRBV2 to TRBJ2-2; D uncertain. Germline V gene lookup returns CDR1 SNHLY and CDR2 FYNNEI. The ends were cut back, 5 bases at V and 5 bases at J, with 15 bases in the middle. The CDR3 totals 15 residues. The CDR3 loop reads CASSRPPLGTGELFF. In DNA, the CDR3 is TGTGCCAGCAGTCGTCCCCCCTTAGGAACCGGGGAGCTGTTTTTT.

The sample holds a few counts of this clonotype. The J gene is TRBJ2-3, the V gene TRBV20-1; 7 bases agree with TRBD2. The CDR3 runs to 13 residues. Per germline, CDR1 DFQATT and CDR2 SNEGSKA (reference sequence). V lost 4 bases, J lost 5 bases, and 6 bases stayed unmatched. CDR3 sequence (DNA): TGCAGTGCTAAAGCGGGATTGCTAGATACGCAGTATTTT. It is translated as CSAKAGLLDTQYF.

The V call is TRBV7-8, the J call TRBJ1-4; D unclear. V was pared by 2 bases and J by 0 bases, with 7 bases between. Germline CDR1 and CDR2: SGHVS and FQNEAQ. The CDR3 has 15 residues. The CDR3: CASSLNPATNEKLFF. The CDR3 nucleotides read TGTGCCAGCAGCTTAAATCCTGCAACTAATGAAAAACTGTTTTTT.

This clonotype has at least ten counts. The chain links TRBV6-2 or TRBV6-3 to TRBJ2-7; D gene ambiguous. This CDR3 spans 13 amino acids. Trimming took off 5 bases at V and 5 bases at J, with 13 bases between the two ends. Germline loops: CDR1 MNHEY, CDR2 SVGEGT. CDR3 DNA sequence: TGTGCCAGCAGTGGCCAGGTTGTCAACGAGCAGTACTTC. Its protein product is CASSGQVVNEQYF.

The table lists this clonotype with many counts. The chain uses TRBV16 and TRBJ2-7, with D hard to call. Trimming took off 4 bases at V and 3 bases at J, with 10 bases between the two ends. CDR3 length equals 13 residues. Germline-derived CDR1 and CDR2 are KGHSY and FQNENV. The CDR3 here is CASSLLGNYEQYF. In nucleotides, the CDR3 is TGTGCCAGCAGCCTTCTAGGGAACTACGAGCAGTACTTC. Complete variable domain (other parts from reference TRBV16 and TRBJ2-7): GEEVAQTPKHLVRGEGQKAKLYCAPIKGHSYVFWYQQVLKNEFKFLISFQNENVFDETGMPKERFSAKCLPNSPCSLEIQATKLEDSAVYFCASSLLGNYEQYFGPGTRLTVT.

This clonotype has just one count. This chain links TRBV6-1 with TRBJ1-5, with D possibly being TRBD1 (6 bases). The CDR3 runs 13 residues. V was shortened by 5 bases and J by 4 bases, with 9 bases between the two germline ends. The germline CDR1 and CDR2 sequences are MNHNS and SASEGT. The CDR3 here is CASSPGVNQPQHF. CDR3 DNA sequence: TGTGCCAGCAGTCCAGGGGTTAATCAGCCCCAGCATTTT.

In this sample, this clonotype turned up many times. The gene calls are TRBV6-5 and TRBJ1-1; TRBD1 is a possible D gene (6 bases). The germline CDR1 and CDR2 sequences are MNHEY and SVGAGI. The CDR3 loop spans 16 amino acids. The V end was cut by 3 bases, the J end by 3 bases, with 17 bases between. In DNA form, the CDR3 reads TGTGCCAGCAGTTATTATGGGTCCGGGGGGCACACTGAAGCTTTCTTT. Residues: CASSYYGSGGHTEAFF.

The chain uses TRBV20-1 and TRBJ1-2; 11 nucleotides match TRBD1. The germline V gene encodes CDR1 DFQATT and CDR2 SNEGSKA (reference sequence). V was clipped by 6 bases and J by 5 bases; unmatched bases: 5. The CDR3 is 13 residues long. CDR3 sequence: CSAAGQGAYGYTF. CDR3 nucleotides: TGCAGTGCCGCCGGACAGGGGGCTTATGGCTACACCTTC.

This clonotype was picked up a small number of times. V gene TRBV6-2 or TRBV6-3 combines with J gene TRBJ1-1, with 9 bases identical to TRBD1. The CDR3 is made up of 15 amino acids. Germline lookup yields CDR1 MNHEY and CDR2 SVGEGT. V gave up 5 bases and J gave up 5 bases; unmatched junction bases: 9. The CDR3 region is CASSRSGTGRTEAFF. CDR3 DNA: TGTGCCAGCAGTCGTAGTGGGACAGGGAGGACTGAAGCTTTCTTT.

This clonotype was observed at least ten times. The chain links TRBV3-1 to TRBJ1-4, with D possibly TRBD1 on 5 matching bases. V dropped 4 bases and J dropped 5 bases, with 11 bases sitting between them. The CDR3 sequence is 14 residues long. Germline V gives CDR1 LGHDT, CDR2 YNNKEL (reference sequence). The CDR3 DNA is TGTGCCAGCAGCCCGCCGGGGCGGAATGAAAAACTGTTTTTT. The encoded protein is CASSPPGRNEKLFF.

The chain links TRBV12-3 or TRBV12-4 to TRBJ2-5; 8 bases map to TRBD2. The CDR3 is 18 residues long. V lost 3 bases to trimming and J lost 3 bases; unmatched junction nucleotides: 15. CDR3 coding DNA: TGTGCCAGCAGTTTTGAGGCGGGACTAGGGAGGACCGAAGAGACCCAGTACTTC. Amino acid sequence: CASSFEAGLGRTEETQYF.

This clonotype appeared many times. In nucleotides, the CDR3 is TGTGCCAGCAGCGAGACTAGGGACAGGGGTTACAATGAGCAGTTCTTC. It encodes CASSETRDRGYNEQFF. The gene calls are TRBV6-2 or TRBV6-3 and TRBJ2-1; 10 bases agree with TRBD1. Germline loops: CDR1 MNHEY, CDR2 SVGEGT. The CDR3 length is 16 residues. V lost 6 bases and J lost 4; bases outside the gene matches: 9.

There are many counts of this clonotype. This chain connects TRBV7-3 to TRBJ2-2, with D perhaps matching TRBD1 or TRBD2 (5 bases each). Trimming took 6 bases from V and 1 from J, leaving 12 bases between them. The CDR3 has 15 amino acids. Germline CDR1 is SGHTA and CDR2 is FQGTGA. CDR3 nucleotides: TGTGCCAGCAGGCCCGGGACGGGGAACACCGGGGAGCTGTTTTTT. Protein sequence: CASRPGTGNTGELFF.

As to this clonotype: Being one base from a much bigger clone, this may be a read error. The CDR3 here is CATSSLRGASYEQYF. CDR3 nucleotides: TGTGCCACCAGCTCCCTGAGAGGGGCGTCCTACGAGCAGTACTTC. The chain is built from TRBV7-2 and TRBJ2-7, with D tentatively TRBD1 or TRBD2 (5 bases each). CDR3 size: 15 residues. Germline V CDR1 and CDR2: SGHTA, FQGNSA.

The CDR3 is CASSLWDRPLGGNEQFF. CDR3 nucleotide sequence: TGTGCCAGCAGCTTATGGGATCGCCCCTTAGGGGGCAATGAGCAGTTCTTC. V usage is TRBV7-3 and J usage is TRBJ2-1; D perhaps matches TRBD1 (6 bases). Trimming took 2 bases from V and 6 from J, leaving 20 bases between them. Germline lookup yields CDR1 SGHTA and CDR2 FQGTGA. This CDR3 region has 17 residues. Full variable domain (outside the CDR3, taken from reference TRBV7-3 and TRBJ2-1): GAGVSQTPSNKVTEKGKYVELRCDPISGHTALYWYRQSLGQGPEFLIYFQGTGAADDSGLPNDRFFAVRPEGSVSTLKIQRTERGDSAVYLCASSLWDRPLGGNEQFFGPGTRLTVL.

This clonotype was counted only a few times. The V gene is TRBV2, the J gene TRBJ2-1; TRBD2 is a possible D gene (5 bases). Per germline, CDR1 SNHLY and CDR2 FYNNEI. The CDR3 spans 14 residues. V lost 3 bases, J lost 4 bases, and 10 bases lay in between. The CDR3 protein is CASSERSGYNEQFF. The CDR3 DNA reads as TGTGCCAGCAGTGAGAGATCGGGATACAATGAGCAGTTCTTC.

This clonotype came up many times. This sequence joins TRBV12-3 or TRBV12-4 and TRBJ1-1; a weak D match, TRBD1 (6 bases). V was pared by 5 bases and J by 0 bases, with 13 bases between. The CDR3 covers 15 residues. The CDR3 here is CASSPHRAMNTEAFF. The CDR3 nucleotides read TGTGCCAGCAGTCCACACAGGGCAATGAACACTGAAGCTTTCTTT.

This clonotype has more than one count but fewer than ten. The rearrangement uses TRBV6-5 and TRBJ2-1, with 8 bases matching TRBD2. The CDR3 contains 16 residues. The V gene's germline CDR1 is MNHEY and CDR2 SVGAGI. Trimming at V came to 3 bases and at J to 7 bases, leaving 11 bases not matched to a gene. The CDR3 DNA reads TGTGCCAGCAGTTATGTCGGGGGGGGGCGAGTGAATGAGCAGTTCTTC. It codes for CASSYVGGGRVNEQFF.

This clonotype was picked up one time. CDR3: CASSASGGPYNEQFF. The CDR3 DNA reads TGTGCCAGCAGCGCGAGCGGGGGGCCCTACAATGAGCAGTTCTTC. The V call is TRBV7-2, the J call TRBJ2-1; 9 bases line up with TRBD2. Germline V gene lookup returns CDR1 SGHTA and CDR2 FQGNSA. The CDR3 sequence is 15 residues long. Trimming at V came to 5 bases and at J to 2 bases, leaving 4 bases not matched to a gene.

This clonotype showed up many times. This chain uses TRBV5-1 with TRBJ2-2; D unresolved. V lost 1 base and J 2 bases, leaving 15 bases between the germline ends. The CDR3 runs to 17 residues. Germline CDR1 reads SGHRS; CDR2 reads YFSETQ. CDR3 nucleotide sequence: TGCGCCAGCAGCTTGCGGCAGACATATACAAACACCGGGGAGCTGTTTTTT. Translating gives CASSLRQTYTNTGELFF. The whole variable domain, filled in from reference TRBV5-1 and TRBJ2-2, reads KAGVTQTPRYLIKTRGQQVTLSCSPISGHRSVSWYQQTPGQGLQFLFEYFSETQRNKGNFPGRFSGRQFSNSRSEMNVSTLELGDSALYLCASSLRQTYTNTGELFFGEGSRLTVL.

V usage is TRBV27 and J usage is TRBJ2-7; no clear D. Trimming removed 10 bases from V and 5 bases from J, with 15 bases in between. Germline CDR1 is MNHEY and CDR2 is SMNVEV (reference sequence). This CDR3 has 12 residues. The CDR3 DNA reads TGTGCCAAGTTTAGTGGGTATGACGAGCAGTACTTC. This sequence encodes CAKFSGYDEQYF.

The V gene is TRBV3-1, the J gene TRBJ1-6, with D hard to call. Germline values: CDR1 LGHDT, CDR2 YNNKEL (reference sequence). The V and J ends lost 3 bases and 9 bases respectively, with 21 bases between them. CDR3 length: 17 amino acids. Here the CDR3 DNA reads TGTGCCAGCAGCCACTATTCGGACTCGAGGCCTGGTTCACCCCTCCACTTT. Translated: CASSHYSDSRPGSPLHF. The full variable domain, its missing parts supplied by reference TRBV3-1 and TRBJ1-6, is DTAVSQTPKYLVTQMGNDKSIKCEQNLGHDTMYWYKQDSKKFLKIMFSYNNKELIINETVPNRFSPKSPDKAHLNLHINSLELGDSAVYFCASSHYSDSRPGSPLHFGNGTRLTVT.

This chain joins TRBV12-3 or TRBV12-4 and TRBJ2-1; TRBD1 might be the D (8 bases). V gave up 6 bases and J gave up 2 bases, with 14 bases separating them. The CDR3 totals 15 residues. The DNA of the CDR3 is TGTGCCAGCAGAAACAGGGGGACTACCTACAATGAGCAGTTCTTC. Translation gives CASRNRGTTYNEQFF.

The V call is TRBV28, the J call TRBJ2-7; tentative D call: TRBD1 (6 bases). The CDR3 extends over 17 amino acids. Germline CDR1 is MDHEN and CDR2 is SYDVKM. Trimming pared 7 bases from V and 0 bases from J, leaving 22 bases between. DNA for the CDR3: TGTGCCAGCATGGGTACCCCGACAGGCGTTAGCTCCTACGAGCAGTACTTC. It specifies CASMGTPTGVSSYEQYF. Full variable domain (rest looked up from reference TRBV28 and TRBJ2-7): DVKVTQSSRYLVKRTGEKVFLECVQDMDHENMFWYRQDPGLGLRLIYFSYDVKMKEKGDIPEGYSVSREKKERFSLILESASTNQTSMYLCASMGTPTGVSSYEQYFGPGTRLTVT.

The chain couples TRBV7-2 to TRBJ2-7; tentative D call: TRBD1 (6 bases). The CDR3 totals 15 residues. Trimming took off 5 bases at V and 2 bases at J, with 16 bases between the two ends. The germline gives CDR1 SGHTA, CDR2 FQGNSA. Here the CDR3 DNA reads TGTGCCAGCAGCCGAGACCCAGGGGTTACCTACGAGCAGTACTTC. This encodes CASSRDPGVTYEQYF. The whole variable domain, filled in from reference TRBV7-2 and TRBJ2-7, reads GAGVSQSPSNKVTEKGKDVELRCDPISGHTALYWYRQSLGQGLEFLIYFQGNSAPDKSGLPSDRFSAERTGGSVSTLTIQRTQQEDSAVYLCASSRDPGVTYEQYFGPGTRLTVT.

J is TRBJ1-6 and V is TRBV28; TRBD1 might be the D (5 bases). Trimming removed 6 bases from V and 4 bases from J, with 13 bases in between. The length of the CDR3 is 15 residues. The germline CDR1 and CDR2 sequences are MDHEN and SYDVKM. CDR3 protein: CASRPPGPYNSPLHF. Written as DNA, the CDR3 is TGTGCCAGCAGACCCCCGGGACCGTATAATTCACCCCTCCACTTT.

This clonotype occurred a few times. The chain employs TRBV4-3 and TRBJ1-1; tentatively, D is TRBD1 (5 bases). Germline CDR1 and CDR2: LGHNA and YSLEER. V lost 0 bases and J 5 bases, leaving 10 bases between the germline ends. This CDR3 region has 14 residues. CDR3 in amino acids: CASSQDKEGTEAFF. The DNA of the CDR3 is TGCGCCAGCAGCCAAGATAAGGAGGGGACTGAAGCTTTCTTT.